The source of this TCR beta chain is a study of shared clonotypes between healthy human individuals. For the study at large: Each donor's CD4 naive and CD4 memory cells filled three plates apiece, CD8 naive two, and CD8 memory one.

On this clone itself: The identical CDR3 is also encoded by other nucleotide sequences in the sample.

Some clones are missing from TCRdb's copy, which holds only in-frame ones; the method was immunoSEQ multiplex PCR. The sample includes roughly 1,500,000 clones, about 98% of them seen just once. The V end lost 3 bases, the J end lost 2 bases, and 11 bases lay between the germline ends. The germline CDR1 and CDR2 sequences are MDHEN and SYDVKM. The CDR3 is 14 residues long. This sequence was found in a young man in good health. Sequencing was performed on naive CD4+ T cells sorted from blood. Subset: CD45RA+ positively selected. The chain uses TRBV28 and TRBJ2-7, with D possibly being TRBD2 (5 bases). The DNA of the CDR3 is TGTGCCAGCAGTTTGGCACGGGGAGCCTACGAGCAGTACTTC. This encodes CASSLARGAYEQYF.